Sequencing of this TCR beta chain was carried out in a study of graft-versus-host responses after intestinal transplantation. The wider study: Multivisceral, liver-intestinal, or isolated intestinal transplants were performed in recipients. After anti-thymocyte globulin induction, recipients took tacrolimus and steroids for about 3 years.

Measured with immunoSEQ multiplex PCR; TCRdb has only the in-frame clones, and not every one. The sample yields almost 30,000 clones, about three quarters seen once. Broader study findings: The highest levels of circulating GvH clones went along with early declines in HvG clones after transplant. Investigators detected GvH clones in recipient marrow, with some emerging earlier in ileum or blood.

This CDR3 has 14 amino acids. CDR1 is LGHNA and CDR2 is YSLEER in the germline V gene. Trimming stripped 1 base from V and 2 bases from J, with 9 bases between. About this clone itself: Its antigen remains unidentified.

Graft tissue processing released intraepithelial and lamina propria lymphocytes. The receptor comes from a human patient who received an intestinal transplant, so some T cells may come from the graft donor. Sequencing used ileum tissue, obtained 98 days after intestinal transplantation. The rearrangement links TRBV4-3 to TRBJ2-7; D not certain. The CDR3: CASSQGKGAYEQYF. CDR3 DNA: TGCGCCAGCAGCCAAGGAAAGGGCGCCTACGAGCAGTACTTC.